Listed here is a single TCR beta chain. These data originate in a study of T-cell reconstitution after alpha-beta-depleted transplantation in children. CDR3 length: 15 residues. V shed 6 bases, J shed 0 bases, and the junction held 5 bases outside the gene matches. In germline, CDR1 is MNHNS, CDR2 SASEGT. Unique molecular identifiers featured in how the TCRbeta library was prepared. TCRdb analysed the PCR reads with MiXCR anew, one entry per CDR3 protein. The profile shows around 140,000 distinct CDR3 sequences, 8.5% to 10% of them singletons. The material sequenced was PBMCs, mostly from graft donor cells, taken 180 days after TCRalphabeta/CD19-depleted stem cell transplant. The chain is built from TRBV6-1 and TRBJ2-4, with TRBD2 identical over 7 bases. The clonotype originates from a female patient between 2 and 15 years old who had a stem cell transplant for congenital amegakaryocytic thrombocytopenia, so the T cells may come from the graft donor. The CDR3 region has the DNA TGTGCCAGCAGAACCGGGGGGAAAGCCAAAAACATTCAGTACTTC. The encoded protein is CASRTGGKAKNIQYF.